Described below is a single TCR beta chain sequence and its context. The junction departs from the called germline gene at one end, perhaps through a read error. This entry belongs to a study of CD8+CD57+ T cells in acquired aplastic anemia. Genomic DNA templated the TCR beta VDJ and CDR3 profiling. TCRdb reanalysed the reads using MiXCR and keeps one entry per CDR3 protein. This sample has around 400,000 distinct CDR3 sequences; roughly 64% occur once, and the top ten carry 3% to 5%. Material: sorted CD4+, CD8+, or CD8+CD57+ T cells (not recorded which) from PBMCs. The clonotype originates from a human donor in good health, serving as a control.

CDR3 DNA: TGTGCCAGCAGCTTAGGTGGTCTCCTCTACGAGCAGCACTTC. Encoded protein: CASSLGGLLYEQHF. The chain carries TRBV11-3 and TRBJ2-7, with D unresolved. Germline V gene lookup returns CDR1 SGHNT and CDR2 YENEEA. The CDR3 length is 14 residues.